One and the same sample provided the 11 T cell receptor beta chains below, sequenced in a study of control samples from healthy donors and cancer patients. The assay was immunoSEQ multiplex PCR, and TCRdb's table has in-frame clones only and misses some. The sample contains around 92,000 clones, 82% of which appear only once. The sequenced sample consisted of blood. Receptors originate from a man in his fifties or sixties in good health.

The J gene is TRBJ2-3, the V gene TRBV24-1; TRBD1 aligns across 7 bases. The CDR3 length is 16 residues. The J segment lost 2 bases and the V segment lost 3 bases, leaving 7 bases of the junction unmatched. Germline loops: CDR1 KGHDR, CDR2 SFDVKD. CDR3: CATSDRQGPSTDTQYF. CDR3 nucleotides: TGTGCCACCAGTGATCGACAGGGACCTTCCACAGATACGCAGTATTTT.

This chain joins TRBV6-5 and TRBJ2-7; no clear D gene. Germline V lookup: CDR1 MNHEY, CDR2 SVGAGI. V lost 6 bases to trimming and J lost 3 bases, with 6 bases between them. The CDR3 length is 11 residues. CDR3 amino acids: CASRQNYEQYF. Here the CDR3 DNA reads TGTGCCAGCAGACAAAACTACGAGCAGTACTTC.

V usage is TRBV6-4 and J usage is TRBJ2-3; a possible D gene is TRBD2 (6 bases). The CDR3 extends over 14 amino acids. The germline V gene has CDR1 MRHNA and CDR2 SNTAGT. Between the trimmed V and J ends, which lost 2 bases and 5 bases, there was a span of 11 bases. The CDR3 DNA follows: TGTGCCAGCAGTGACGGATTGGGAGGAGATACGCAGTATTTT. Translation: CASSDGLGGDTQYF.

V is TRBV11-2 and J is TRBJ2-7; 10 bases are shared with TRBD1. V shed 5 bases and J 2 bases; nucleotides not matched to a gene: 9. CDR1 is SGHAT, CDR2 FQNNGV, per germline. The CDR3 sequence is 16 residues long. CDR3 nucleotide sequence: TGTGCCAGCAGCCGAGGACAGGGGGTAAAAACCTACGAGCAGTACTTC. This codes for CASSRGQGVKTYEQYF.

CDR3 sequence reads: CASSDWGEPQHF. For the CDR3, the DNA is TGTGCCAGCAGTGATTGGGGGGAGCCCCAGCATTTT. This sequence joins TRBV2 and TRBJ1-5; D might be TRBD1 (5 bases). V was pared by 3 bases and J by 8 bases, with 8 bases between. CDR1 and CDR2 (germline): SNHLY, FYNNEI. The CDR3 runs to 12 residues.

The V gene is TRBV5-1, the J gene TRBJ1-2; the match to TRBD1 covers 8 bases. The CDR3 is 14 amino acids. The ends lost 5 bases at V and 5 bases at J; junction bases unmatched: 8. Germline V lookup: CDR1 SGHRS, CDR2 YFSETQ. The CDR3, as DNA: TGCGCCAGCAGTCCGGACAGGGCCCCTTATGGCTACACCTTC. Protein sequence: CASSPDRAPYGYTF.

This rearrangement joins TRBV7-9 to TRBJ2-3; 8 bases agree with TRBD2. Per germline, CDR1 SEHNR and CDR2 FQNEAQ (reference sequence). CDR3 length equals 14 residues. V gave up 6 bases and J gave up 5 bases; unmatched junction bases: 7. The CDR3 nucleotides read TGTGCCAGCAGTTTTAGCGGGGCGGAAGATACGCAGTATTTT. Translation: CASSFSGAEDTQYF. The full variable domain, rest sourced from reference TRBV7-9 and TRBJ2-3, is DTGVSQNPRHKITKRGQNVTFRCDPISEHNRLYWYRQTLGQGPEFLTYFQNEAQLEKSRLLSDRFSAERPKGSFSTLEIQRTEQGDSAMYLCASSFSGAEDTQYFGPGTRLTVL.

This clone has a single count. The genes are TRBV28 and TRBJ1-2; perhaps TRBD1 as D (5 bases). V was clipped by 4 bases and J by 7 bases, with 10 bases between them. The CDR3 runs to 12 residues. CDR1 and CDR2 from the germline V gene are MDHEN and SYDVKM. The CDR3 coding sequence is TGTGCCAGCAGTTCCGCAGGGTTTGGCTACACCTTC. The encoded protein is CASSSAGFGYTF.

The chain couples TRBV9 to TRBJ1-3, with no clear D. The CDR3 extends over 15 amino acids. V lost 0 bases and J 0 bases, leaving 7 bases between the germline ends. Germline values: CDR1 SGDLS, CDR2 YYNGEE. The CDR3 DNA follows: TGTGCCAGCAGCGTAGGTCCGAGCTCTGGAAACACCATATATTTT. Protein product: CASSVGPSSGNTIYF.

The V call is TRBV10-1, the J call TRBJ1-5; 9 bases line up with TRBD1. Germline CDR1 WNHNN, CDR2 SYGVQD (reference sequence). The CDR3 has 15 amino acids. V lost 3 bases and J lost 3; bases outside the gene matches: 3. This chain's CDR3 is CASSDGTGLNQPQHF. In DNA, the CDR3 is TGCGCCAGCAGTGATGGGACAGGGCTCAATCAGCCCCAGCATTTT.

This clone was found once. The CDR3 is CASSRSKDTQYF. The CDR3 DNA is TGCGCCAGCAGTCGTAGTAAGGATACGCAGTATTTT. The rearrangement links TRBV23-1 to TRBJ2-3; D unresolved. Being an ORF, TRBV23-1 has a function that is uncertain. With 4 bases removed from V and 6 bases from J, the gap between germline ends came to 8 bases. The length of the CDR3 is 12 residues.